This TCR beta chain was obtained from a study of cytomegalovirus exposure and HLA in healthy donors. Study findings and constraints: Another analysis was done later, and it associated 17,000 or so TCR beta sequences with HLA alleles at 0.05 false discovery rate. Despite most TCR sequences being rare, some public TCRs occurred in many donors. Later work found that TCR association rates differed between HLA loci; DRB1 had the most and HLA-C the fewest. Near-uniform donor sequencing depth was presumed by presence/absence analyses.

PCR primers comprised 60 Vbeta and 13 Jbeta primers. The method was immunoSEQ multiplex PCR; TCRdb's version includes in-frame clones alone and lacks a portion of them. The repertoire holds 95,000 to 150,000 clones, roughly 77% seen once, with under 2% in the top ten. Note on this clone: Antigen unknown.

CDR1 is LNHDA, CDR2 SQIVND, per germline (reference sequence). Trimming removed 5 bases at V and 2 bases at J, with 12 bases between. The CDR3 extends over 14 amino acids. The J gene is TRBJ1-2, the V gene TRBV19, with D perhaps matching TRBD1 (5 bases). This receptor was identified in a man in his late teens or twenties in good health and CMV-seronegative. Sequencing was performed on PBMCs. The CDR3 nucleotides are TGTGCCAGTAGTTTTCCCGCAGGGAACTATGGCTACACCTTC. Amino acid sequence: CASSFPAGNYGYTF.